Listed below are T cell receptor beta chains from one sample, sequenced in a study of shared clonotypes between healthy human individuals. Data came from immunoSEQ multiplex PCR; TCRdb stores just in-frame clones and leaves some out. This table has about 1 million clones, under 80% appearing once. The sample consisted of memory CD4+ T cells sorted from blood. The receptors were gathered from a man aged 18-30 years in good health. The CDR3 runs from the conserved cysteine through the conserved F or W. Fields, in order: J gene, clone size, V gene, CDR3 protein. A row's size may be missing; if present it is once, few, many or a size class.

TRBJ1-1 | . | TRBV6-1 | CASSHTGATEAFF
TRBJ1-3 | . | TRBV28 | CASIREFGNTIYF
TRBJ1-6 | . | TRBV30 | CAWNTQGDTPLHF
TRBJ1-4 | . | TRBV28 | CASSLGTTTNEKLFF
TRBJ1-2 | . | TRBV7-2 | CASSFPGPGGYGYTF
TRBJ2-2 | . | TRBV1 | CTSSQEAGREGPTGELFF
TRBJ1-5 | . | TRBV6-1 | CASSEVVTRPQHF
TRBJ2-3 | . | TRBV18 | CASSGRTTGTGGALGTDTQYF
TRBJ1-5 | . | TRBV28 | CASSGRVNQPQHF
TRBJ2-1 | . | TRBV27 | CASSLTAQPLGEQFF
TRBJ2-5 | . | TRBV7-2 | CASSNSGGAWETQYF
TRBJ1-2 | few | TRBV30 | CAWTYGTALGYTF